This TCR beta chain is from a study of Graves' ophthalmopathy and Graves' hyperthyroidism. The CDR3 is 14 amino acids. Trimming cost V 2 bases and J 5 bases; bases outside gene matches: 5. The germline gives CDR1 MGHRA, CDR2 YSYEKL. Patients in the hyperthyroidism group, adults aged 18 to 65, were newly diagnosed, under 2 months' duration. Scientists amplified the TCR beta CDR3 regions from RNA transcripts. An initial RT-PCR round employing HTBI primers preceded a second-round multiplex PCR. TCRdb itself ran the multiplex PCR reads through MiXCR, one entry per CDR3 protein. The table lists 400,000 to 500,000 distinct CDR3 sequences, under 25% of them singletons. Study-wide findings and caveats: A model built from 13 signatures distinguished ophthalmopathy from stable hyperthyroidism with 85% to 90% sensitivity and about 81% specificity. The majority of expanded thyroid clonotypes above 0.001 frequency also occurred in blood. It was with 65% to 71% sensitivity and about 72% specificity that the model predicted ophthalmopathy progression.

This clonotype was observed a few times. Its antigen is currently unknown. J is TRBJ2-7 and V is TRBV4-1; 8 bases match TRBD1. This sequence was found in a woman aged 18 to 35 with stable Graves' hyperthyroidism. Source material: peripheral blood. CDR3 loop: CASSQRQGNDEQYF. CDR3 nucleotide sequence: TGCGCCAGCAGCCAAAGACAGGGGAACGACGAGCAGTACTTC.